A selection of T cell receptor beta chains follows, all from one sample in a study of vaccination effects on CD4 cells after COVID-19. Their antigens remain unidentified. TCRdb's table, derived via immunoSEQ multiplex PCR, lists solely in-frame clones and lacks some. The table records around 37,000 clones, approximately 75% of them present only once. This sample comprised CD4+ T cells from PBMCs cultured without peptide, obtained before COVID-19 vaccination. The receptors stem from a human donor who received a COVID-19 vaccine. Both conserved end residues are part of each CDR3. Each record gives: clone size, D gene, V gene, J gene, CDR3 protein, CDR3 DNA. D genes are given only for firm matches. Size values are once, few and many counts, or a class for expanded clones, and some rows have none.

-	-	TRBV21-1	TRBJ1-3	CASSKGRGQGLNTIYF	TGTGCCAGCAGCAAAGGCCGCGGACAGGGGTTAAACACCATATATTTT
-	-	TRBV11-2	TRBJ1-1	CASSLEGPAAFF	TGTGCCAGCAGCTTAGAGGGCCCTGCAGCTTTCTTT
-	-	TRBV28	TRBJ2-7	CASSFPREGFHDSYEQYF	TGTGCCAGCAGTTTCCCCCGGGAAGGGTTCCACGACTCCTACGAGCAGTACTTC
-	TRBD2	TRBV3-1/TRBV3-2	TRBJ2-1	CASSQVVAGDNEQFF	TGTGCCAGCAGCCAAGTGGTGGCGGGAGACAATGAGCAGTTCTTC
-	TRBD1	TRBV9	TRBJ1-2	CASSVEGGRQGKHGYTF	TGTGCCAGCAGCGTAGAAGGAGGAAGACAGGGCAAACACGGCTACACCTTC
once	-	TRBV28	TRBJ2-3	CASSFRTGTDTQYF	TGTGCCAGCAGTTTTAGAACAGGCACAGATACGCAGTATTTT
-	-	TRBV7-2	TRBJ2-1	CASVPPGTLRSEQFF	TGTGCCAGCGTCCCCCCGGGGACCCTTCGGAGTGAGCAGTTCTTC
-	TRBD2	TRBV7-9	TRBJ2-3	CASSNSGGADTQYF	TGTGCCAGCAGCAATAGCGGGGGCGCAGATACGCAGTATTTT
-	-	TRBV14	TRBJ2-5	CASSQDIGTRYQETQYF	TGTGCCAGCAGCCAAGATATCGGGACCCGGTACCAAGAGACCCAGTACTTC
-	TRBD1	TRBV5-1	TRBJ2-7	CASSPGQGAYEQYF	TGCGCCAGCAGCCCGGGACAGGGTGCCTACGAGCAGTACTTC
-	-	TRBV6-2/TRBV6-3	TRBJ1-1	CASSSVGEAFF	TGTGCCAGCAGTTCGGTGGGTGAAGCTTTCTTT
-	-	TRBV2	TRBJ2-2	CASSDGVTRNTGELFF	TGTGCCAGCAGTGATGGGGTGACCCGGAACACCGGGGAGCTGTTTTTT
-	TRBD2	TRBV28	TRBJ2-7	CASSFLLAGNQPYEQYF	TGTGCCAGCAGTTTTCTCCTAGCGGGAAACCAGCCCTACGAGCAGTACTTC
-	-	TRBV3-1/TRBV3-2	TRBJ2-1	CASSQFYNEQFF	TGTGCCAGCAGCCAGTTCTACAATGAGCAGTTCTTC
-	-	TRBV28	TRBJ2-6	CASSFPAGSSGANVLTF	TGTGCCAGCAGTTTCCCTGCGGGGAGCTCTGGGGCCAACGTCCTGACTTTC
-	TRBD1	TRBV6-5	TRBJ1-1	CASSDWRDREAFF	TGTGCCAGCAGCGACTGGCGGGACAGGGAAGCTTTCTTT
-	-	TRBV19	TRBJ2-4	CASSISAGYELAKNIQYF	TGTGCCAGTAGTATAAGTGCAGGATACGAATTAGCCAAAAACATTCAGTACTTC
once	-	TRBV19	TRBJ1-5	CASMGGYSNQPQHF	TGTGCCAGTATGGGCGGGTATAGCAATCAGCCCCAGCATTTT
-	TRBD1	TRBV5-1	TRBJ2-3	CASTLSDRGLLDTQYF	TGCGCCAGCACCCTCTCGGACAGGGGGCTGCTAGATACGCAGTATTTT
-	-	TRBV19	TRBJ1-1	CASSGIQGNTEAFF	TGTGCCAGTAGTGGAATTCAGGGGAACACTGAAGCTTTCTTT
-	-	TRBV27	TRBJ1-4	CASSSQLVLEKLFF	TGTGCCAGCAGTTCACAACTCGTATTGGAAAAACTGTTTTTT
-	-	TRBV5-6	TRBJ1-5	CASSPGGPNSNQPQHF	TGTGCCAGCAGCCCCGGGGGGCCGAATAGCAATCAGCCCCAGCATTTT
-	-	TRBV28	TRBJ2-7	CASSLWGAAAQEQYF	TGTGCCAGCAGTTTATGGGGGGCGGCGGCGCAAGAGCAGTACTTC
few	TRBD1	TRBV10-3	TRBJ1-5	CAISKDRSNQPQHF	TGTGCCATCAGCAAGGACAGGAGCAATCAGCCCCAGCATTTT
-	TRBD1	TRBV18	TRBJ2-7	CASSRKVPGQGGEQYF	TGTGCCAGCTCCCGCAAGGTCCCGGGACAGGGGGGCGAGCAGTACTTC
-	TRBD1	TRBV12-3/TRBV12-4	TRBJ1-3	CASSPQGYTIYF	TGTGCCAGCAGTCCACAGGGGTACACCATATATTTT